The rows below give T cell receptor beta chains drawn from one sample of a study of blood T cell repertoires in COVID-19. TCRdb keeps only in-frame clones here, not all; method: immunoSEQ multiplex PCR. Of about 260,000 clones in the sample, about 88% are singletons; the top ten hold approximately 4.3%. The sequencing input was PBMCs or T cells enriched from blood (not recorded which). Receptor source: a young man with acute COVID-19. Each CDR3 is given with its conserved first and last residue. The D gene is left open where the match is weak. Clone size is stated in some rows and not others, as once, few, many or a class when expanded.

cdr3_aa cdr3_nt clone_size j_call v_call d_call
CASSFGENYGYTF TGTGCCAGCAGCTTCGGGGAGAACTATGGCTACACCTTC . TRBJ1-2 TRBV5-5 .
CASSLGGSNYGYTF TGTGCCAGCAGCTTAGGAGGGTCTAACTATGGCTACACCTTC . TRBJ1-2 TRBV7-6 .
CASSASPSGSIDTQYF TGTGCCAGCAGCGCCTCCCCTAGCGGGAGTATAGATACGCAGTATTTT . TRBJ2-3 TRBV9 TRBD2
CASSISHGTEYGYTF TGTGCCAGTAGTATATCTCACGGGACAGAGTATGGCTACACCTTC . TRBJ1-2 TRBV19 TRBD1
CASSASGRVNEQFF TGTGCCTCGTCGGCCAGCGGGAGGGTGAATGAGCAGTTCTTC . TRBJ2-1 TRBV30 TRBD2
CASSSRLGTDTQYF TGTGCCAGCAGCTCCAGACTGGGCACAGATACGCAGTATTTT . TRBJ2-3 TRBV5-5 .
CASSETRRLTEAFF TGTGCCAGCAGTGAAACTAGAAGGCTCACTGAAGCTTTCTTT few TRBJ1-1 TRBV6-1 .
CASSEWGQPNYGYTF TGTGCCAGCAGTGAATGGGGACAGCCTAACTATGGCTACACCTTC . TRBJ1-2 TRBV6-1 TRBD1
CASRDRNTGELFF TGTGCCAGCCGAGACAGGAACACCGGGGAGCTGTTTTTT . TRBJ2-2 TRBV6-5 .
CASFPDRRNTGELFF TGTGCCAGTTTTCCAGACAGGAGGAACACCGGGGAGCTGTTTTTT . TRBJ2-2 TRBV19 .
CASSPGRRAEELFF TGTGCCAGCAGCCCGGGGAGGCGGGCCGAGGAGCTGTTTTTT . TRBJ2-2 TRBV5-4 .
CASLQGATEAFF TGTGCCAGTCTTCAGGGGGCCACTGAAGCTTTCTTT . TRBJ1-1 TRBV19 TRBD1
CASSRPGTGAHNEQFF TGCGCCAGCAGCCGCCCTGGGACAGGAGCCCACAATGAGCAGTTCTTC . TRBJ2-1 TRBV4-1 TRBD1
CASSLTLDFTELFF TGTGCCAGCAGCCTAACCCTGGACTTCACGGAGCTGTTTTTT . TRBJ2-2 TRBV5-5 .
CSVGAAEFF TGCAGCGTCGGCGCGGCGGAGTTCTTC . TRBJ2-1 TRBV29-1 .
CATSAEETGGSRGHNEQFF TGTGCCACCAGTGCCGAGGAGACAGGGGGCTCTCGGGGGCACAATGAGCAGTTCTTC . TRBJ2-1 TRBV24-1 TRBD1
CASRTGGGGGTEAFF TGTGCCAGCAGGACCGGCGGTGGGGGGGGTACTGAAGCTTTCTTT . TRBJ1-1 TRBV2 .
CASRNQGQNTEAFF TGTGCCAGCAGAAATCAGGGGCAGAACACTGAAGCTTTCTTT . TRBJ1-1 TRBV2 .
CAITGPGANVLTF TGTGCCATAACAGGGCCTGGGGCCAACGTCCTGACTTTC few TRBJ2-6 TRBV2 .
CASSLLPGSGNTIYF TGTGCCAGCAGCTTATTACCAGGATCTGGAAACACCATATATTTT . TRBJ1-3 TRBV7-9 .
CSVAGGAASYNEQFF TGCAGCGTTGCGGGGGGAGCAGCCAGCTACAATGAGCAGTTCTTC once TRBJ2-1 TRBV29-1 TRBD2
CASSLESGPGVAKNIQYF TGTGCCAGCAGCTTAGAGTCCGGCCCCGGAGTAGCCAAAAACATTCAGTACTTC . TRBJ2-4 TRBV11-3 .
CASGSGNTIYF TGTGCCAGCGGGAGCGGAAACACCATATATTTT . TRBJ1-3 TRBV6-5 .
CASSQDIPTSGRTDTQYF TGTGCCAGCAGCCAAGATATCCCGACTAGCGGGAGAACAGATACGCAGTATTTT . TRBJ2-3 TRBV4-2 TRBD2
CASSQDRSGAAQETQYF TGCGCCAGCAGCCAAGATAGGAGCGGGGCCGCTCAAGAGACCCAGTACTTC . TRBJ2-5 TRBV4-1 TRBD2
CASSERGGPGEQFF TGTGCCAGCAGCGAGCGGGGGGGCCCCGGTGAGCAGTTCTTC . TRBJ2-1 TRBV6-6 TRBD2
CSGGEAGYTF TGCAGCGGAGGGGAGGCCGGCTACACCTTC . TRBJ1-2 TRBV29-1 .
CASSLGSGTDTQYF TGTGCCAGCAGCTTAGGATCAGGCACAGATACGCAGTATTTT . TRBJ2-3 TRBV11-2 .
CASSAGASGINKSYNEQFF TGTGCCAGCTCGGCTGGGGCTAGCGGGATCAATAAATCCTACAATGAGCAGTTCTTC . TRBJ2-1 TRBV18 TRBD2
CATTLSLGGTDTQYF TGTGCCACCACCCTGAGCCTAGGAGGCACAGATACGCAGTATTTT once TRBJ2-3 TRBV19 .
CASRSATGDINTGELFF TGTGCCAGCAGGAGTGCGACAGGGGACATTAACACCGGGGAGCTGTTTTTT . TRBJ2-2 TRBV5-8 TRBD1
CASRGLAGIPETQYF TGTGCCAGCAGAGGACTAGCGGGAATCCCAGAGACCCAGTACTTC . TRBJ2-5 TRBV27 TRBD2
CASSQKQGYNEQFF TGCGCCAGCAGCCAAAAACAGGGCTACAATGAGCAGTTCTTC . TRBJ2-1 TRBV4-1 .
CATGTSGEFYNEQFF TGTGCCACCGGAACTAGCGGGGAGTTCTACAATGAGCAGTTCTTC . TRBJ2-1 TRBV24-1 TRBD2
CASSLDSGTEAFF TGTGCCAGCAGCTTAGACAGCGGCACTGAAGCTTTCTTT . TRBJ1-1 TRBV11-3 .
CASSLVTGGINEKLFF TGCGCCAGCAGCTTGGTGACAGGGGGCATTAATGAAAAACTGTTTTTT . TRBJ1-4 TRBV5-1 TRBD1
CSVVGGGVYGYTF TGCAGCGTTGTTGGAGGGGGCGTCTATGGCTACACCTTC once TRBJ1-2 TRBV29-1 TRBD1
CASSSHIGAASGNTIYF TGTGCCAGCAGTTCCCACATTGGGGCAGCATCTGGAAACACCATATATTTT . TRBJ1-3 TRBV28 .
CASSQDLRTGQKDEQFF TGCGCCAGCAGCCAAGATCTTCGAACAGGGCAGAAGGATGAGCAGTTCTTC . TRBJ2-1 TRBV4-3 .
CASSPPPPGVPEQFF TGTGCCAGCAGCCCTCCGCCGCCAGGGGTCCCTGAGCAGTTCTTC . TRBJ2-1 TRBV14 .
CATSRRLAGRNNEQFF TGTGCCACCAGCAGACGACTAGCGGGGAGGAACAATGAGCAGTTCTTC . TRBJ2-1 TRBV15 TRBD2
CASSAQAGPGEPQHF TGTGCCAGCAGTGCACAGGCGGGACCGGGGGAGCCCCAGCATTTT . TRBJ1-5 TRBV25-1 .
CASSTQGGANYGYTF TGTGCCAGTAGTACGCAGGGGGGAGCTAACTATGGCTACACCTTC . TRBJ1-2 TRBV19 TRBD1
CATIGDRPLNTEAFF TGTGCCACCATAGGGGACAGGCCCTTGAACACTGAAGCTTTCTTT . TRBJ1-1 TRBV15 TRBD1
CASSLIGGGDNEQFF TGTGCCAGCAGCTTAATAGGGGGCGGGGACAATGAGCAGTTCTTC . TRBJ2-1 TRBV7-9 .
CASSRGHNEKLFF TGTGCCAGCAGCCGGGGTCATAATGAAAAACTGTTTTTT . TRBJ1-4 TRBV5-1 .
CASSSAGDYTDTQYF TGTGCCAGCAGCTCAGCGGGAGACTACACAGATACGCAGTATTTT . TRBJ2-3 TRBV5-4 TRBD2
CASAKPLGLIQPQHF TGTGCCAGCGCCAAACCCCTGGGCCTGATCCAGCCCCAGCATTTT once TRBJ1-5 TRBV28 .
CASSLGQMNTEAFF TGTGCCAGCAGCCTAGGACAGATGAACACTGAAGCTTTCTTT . TRBJ1-1 TRBV7-2 .